Following are 25 T cell receptor beta chains from one sample sequenced in a study of blood T cell repertoires in COVID-19. Using immunoSEQ multiplex PCR, the repertoire was profiled, and TCRdb retains in-frame clones only, with some absent. The data contain more than 110,000 clones, about 80% of them seen just once; the ten biggest clones take up approximately 4%. The sequenced sample was peripheral blood. The receptors shown here come from a woman aged 55-69 years with acute or convalescent COVID-19.

The chain uses TRBV4-1 and TRBJ2-3; no clear D gene. The CDR3 spans 17 residues. V lost 1 base, J lost 1 base, and 15 bases lay in between. Germline CDR1 is MGHRA and CDR2 is YSYEKL. CDR3 loop: CASSQVPGSQGTDTQYF. CDR3 coding DNA: TGCGCCAGCAGCCAAGTCCCCGGCTCCCAGGGCACAGATACGCAGTATTTT.

V gene TRBV11-2 combines with J gene TRBJ2-7; 14 bases align to TRBD2. This CDR3 has 17 residues. The trim removed 5 bases at V and 4 bases at J, leaving 10 bases unmatched. CDR1 is SGHAT, CDR2 FQNNGV, per germline. CDR3 sequence reads: CASSETRGLAGVYEQYF. The CDR3 DNA reads as TGTGCCAGCAGCGAGACCAGGGGACTAGCGGGAGTATACGAGCAGTACTTC.

The V and J genes are TRBV9 and TRBJ2-4; D might be TRBD1 (5 bases). The CDR3 length is 14 residues. V was cut by 6 bases and J by 5 bases, with 15 bases left in between. Germline V gene sequence: CDR1 SGDLS, CDR2 YYNGEE. CDR3 in DNA: TGTGCCAGCACTCAAGGGGAAGTTGAAAACATTCAGTACTTC. Translation: CASTQGEVENIQYF.

This chain uses TRBV2 with TRBJ1-3; D is ambiguous. CDR1 SNHLY and CDR2 FYNNEI come from the germline V gene. V lost 4 bases and J lost 1, with 14 bases in between. The CDR3 loop spans 16 amino acids. Here the CDR3 DNA reads TGTGCCAGCAGTGCCCCCCTGTCGGGTTCTGGAAACACCATATATTTT. It specifies CASSAPLSGSGNTIYF.

The chain uses TRBV11-2 and TRBJ2-5, with TRBD2 identical over 9 bases. CDR3 length: 13 residues. CDR1 and CDR2 (germline): SGHAT, FQNNGV. V shed 5 bases, J shed 5 bases, and the junction held 3 bases outside the gene matches. The CDR3 DNA reads as TGTGCCAGCAGCCCAGGACTAGCGGAGACCCAGTACTTC. The encoded protein is CASSPGLAETQYF.

The rearrangement uses TRBV28 and TRBJ2-2; 7 nucleotides agree with TRBD2. V shed 3 bases and J 4 bases; nucleotides not matched to a gene: 5. Germline loops: CDR1 MDHEN, CDR2 SYDVKM. This CDR3 contains 15 residues. The CDR3 coding sequence is TGTGCCAGCAGTTTTGGCGGGGGAGGCACCGGGGAGCTGTTTTTT. This codes for CASSFGGGGTGELFF.

The chain carries TRBV19 and TRBJ2-7; 11 nucleotides agree with TRBD1. Looked up from germline, CDR1 is LNHDA and CDR2 is SQIVND (reference sequence). V trimming: 3 bases; J trimming: 6 bases; junction bases outside the gene matches: 4. The CDR3 loop spans 14 amino acids. CDR3 in DNA: TGTGCCAGTAGTATGGGACAGGGGGGCAGCGAGCAGTACTTC. Translated: CASSMGQGGSEQYF.

This chain connects TRBV6-2 or TRBV6-3 to TRBJ2-1; TRBD2 matches at 12 bases. The germline CDR1 and CDR2 sequences are MNHEY and SVGEGT. The CDR3 consists of 18 residues. V trimming: 0 bases; J trimming: 7 bases; junction bases outside the gene matches: 10. CDR3 loop: CASSYSKPGTSGPNEQFF. CDR3 DNA: TGTGCCAGCAGTTACTCGAAACCCGGGACTAGCGGGCCTAATGAGCAGTTCTTC.

The chain joins TRBV4-1 to TRBJ1-1; the D is unclear. This CDR3 has 14 residues. Germline V lookup: CDR1 MGHRA, CDR2 YSYEKL. Trimming left V 4 bases short and J 4 bases short, with 13 bases between. The CDR3 DNA reads TGCGCCAGCAGCCTCGGGGTGGTCAGCACTGAAGCTTTCTTT. Amino acid sequence: CASSLGVVSTEAFF.

The sample holds a few counts of this clone. The CDR3 DNA reads as TGTGCCAGCACAAAATTTACAGGGATGATAGTCCCAGATACGCAGTATTTT. It encodes CASTKFTGMIVPDTQYF. The chain carries TRBV2 and TRBJ2-3, with TRBD1 as a possible D gene (6 bases). The CDR3 spans 17 residues. Germline CDR1 and CDR2: SNHLY and FYNNEI. V lost 7 bases and J 4 bases, leaving 24 bases between the germline ends.

V gene TRBV27 combines with J gene TRBJ1-2; tentatively, D is TRBD1 (6 bases). This CDR3 has 15 amino acids. Trimming left V 5 bases short and J 2 bases short, with 15 bases between. Looked up from germline, CDR1 is MNHEY and CDR2 is SMNVEV (reference sequence). The CDR3 DNA is TGTGCCAGCAGTCCAGAATGGACAGTCAACTATGGCTACACCTTC. It yields the protein CASSPEWTVNYGYTF.

The gene calls are TRBV7-9 and TRBJ2-7; 8 positions agree with TRBD1. Trimming at V came to 3 bases and at J to 3 bases, leaving 4 bases not matched to a gene. Germline V gene lookup returns CDR1 SEHNR and CDR2 FQNEAQ (reference sequence). CDR3 length: 14 amino acids. CDR3 coding DNA: TGTGCCAGCAGCTTGCAGGGGGCTAGCTACGAGCAGTACTTC. Amino acids: CASSLQGASYEQYF.

CDR3 sequence: CASAIFITTEAFF. CDR3 coding DNA: TGTGCCAGCGCTATTTTTATAACCACTGAAGCTTTCTTT. This chain connects TRBV12-3 or TRBV12-4 to TRBJ1-1; D uncertain. This CDR3 region has 13 residues. Trimming left V 8 bases short and J 4 bases short, with 14 bases between.

The J gene is TRBJ2-3, the V gene TRBV14; the D is unclear. The CDR3 loop spans 12 amino acids. Per the germline V gene, CDR1 is SGHDN and CDR2 is FVKESK. The V gene lost 3 bases and the J gene lost 2 bases, with 3 bases spanning the gap. The CDR3 spells CASSHLTDTQYF. The CDR3 region has the DNA TGTGCCAGCAGCCACCTCACAGATACGCAGTATTTT.

The rearrangement joins TRBV24-1 to TRBJ2-3; D is uncertain. The CDR3 runs 14 residues. The V and J ends lost 1 base and 0 bases respectively, with 4 bases between them. Germline V gene data show CDR1 as KGHDR and CDR2 as SFDVKD. CDR3 bases: TGTGCCACCAGTGATTTCCGGAGCACAGATACGCAGTATTTT. Protein sequence: CATSDFRSTDTQYF.

The chain employs TRBV9 and TRBJ2-1; tentative D call: TRBD2 (5 bases). CDR3 length: 13 residues. From germline, CDR1 is SGDLS and CDR2 YYNGEE. V lost 2 bases to trimming and J lost 4 bases, with 7 bases between them. The CDR3 region is CASSVSGYNEQFF. CDR3 DNA: TGTGCCAGCAGCGTCTCGGGGTACAATGAGCAGTTCTTC.

This sequence joins TRBV6-5 and TRBJ1-6, with 8 bases matching TRBD1. Germline CDR1 and CDR2: MNHEY and SVGAGI. V shed 0 bases and J 7 bases; nucleotides not matched to a gene: 2. CDR3 size: 15 residues. The CDR3 protein is CASSYSDRANSPLHF. The CDR3 DNA reads TGTGCCAGCAGTTACTCGGACAGGGCAAATTCACCCCTCCACTTT.

The J gene is TRBJ1-2, the V gene TRBV5-5; TRBD1 is a possible D gene (5 bases). This CDR3 contains 13 residues. CDR1 and CDR2 (germline): SGHKS, YYEKEE (reference sequence). The ends were cut back, 10 bases at V and 1 base at J, with 14 bases in the middle. Written as DNA, the CDR3 is TGTGCCGGCGCTCGGGGGGATAACTATGGCTACACCTTC. Translation gives CAGARGDNYGYTF. The full variable domain, completed using reference TRBV5-5 and TRBJ1-2, is DAGVTQSPTHLIKTRGQQVTLRCSPISGHKSVSWYQQVLGQGPQFIFQYYEKEERGRGNFPDRFSARQFPNYSSELNVNALLLGDSALYLCAGARGDNYGYTFGSGTRLTVV.

The V and J genes are TRBV11-3 and TRBJ2-1; 7 nucleotides agree with TRBD2. The V segment lost 0 bases and the J segment 9 bases; nucleotides outside the gene matches: 5. Germline V lookup: CDR1 SGHNT, CDR2 YENEEA. The CDR3 has 14 amino acids. The CDR3 spells CASSLEVGLGEQFF. The CDR3 nucleotides are TGTGCCAGCAGCTTAGAGGTAGGACTAGGTGAGCAGTTCTTC. Combining the CDR3 with reference TRBV11-3 and TRBJ2-1 gives the whole variable domain EAGVVQSPRYKIIEKKQPVAFWCNPISGHNTLYWYLQNLGQGPELLIRYENEEAVDDSQLPKDRFSAERLKGVDSTLKIQPAELGDSAVYLCASSLEVGLGEQFFGPGTRLTVL.

The genes are TRBV30 and TRBJ2-3; 9 nucleotides match TRBD2. CDR3 length: 15 amino acids. Germline V gives CDR1 GTSNPN, CDR2 SVGIG (reference sequence). After removal of 0 bases from V and 5 bases from J, the junction contained 6 bases not matched to a gene. CDR3 sequence (DNA): TGTGCCTGGAGTGTAGGTGGACTAGCGAAAGATACGCAGTATTTT. Translated, it gives CAWSVGGLAKDTQYF.

V gene TRBV5-1 combines with J gene TRBJ2-3; 9 bases match TRBD1. V was clipped by 4 bases and J by 0 bases; unmatched bases: 24. The germline V gene has CDR1 SGHRS and CDR2 YFSETQ. The CDR3 has 22 amino acids. The CDR3 reads CASSRTGGVLLLRRSSTDTQYF. The CDR3 bases are TGCGCCAGCAGCCGAACAGGGGGCGTTCTTCTCTTACGACGATCTAGCACAGATACGCAGTATTTT.

The genes are TRBV24-1 and TRBJ2-2; 8 bases agree with TRBD2. CDR3 length: 16 residues. With 4 bases clipped from V and 6 bases from J, the junction kept 9 bases outside the gene matches. Per germline, CDR1 KGHDR and CDR2 SFDVKD. The CDR3 here is CATSDLAGGKAGELFF. The CDR3 DNA follows: TGTGCCACCAGTGACCTCGCGGGAGGCAAAGCCGGGGAGCTGTTTTTT.

The chain is built from TRBV3-1 (or the pseudogene TRBV3-2) and TRBJ2-7, with 13 bases aligning to TRBD2. The germline CDR1 and CDR2 sequences are LGHDT and YNNKEL (reference sequence). V trimming: 4 bases; J trimming: 3 bases; junction bases outside the gene matches: 9. CDR3 size: 17 residues. CDR3 nucleotide sequence: TGTGCCAGCAGCCCCGGACTAGCGGGAGCCGGAGGCTACGAGCAGTACTTC. Translated, it gives CASSPGLAGAGGYEQYF.

The rearrangement joins TRBV19 to TRBJ2-3; possibly TRBD2 for D (6 bases). V lost 4 bases, J lost 2 bases, and 16 bases lay in between. Germline V gene lookup returns CDR1 LNHDA and CDR2 SQIVND (reference sequence). CDR3 length: 16 amino acids. CDR3 amino acids: CASSKRAGLVTDTQYF. The DNA of the CDR3 is TGTGCCAGTAGTAAAAGAGCGGGTTTAGTCACAGATACGCAGTATTTT.

V usage is TRBV18 and J usage is TRBJ2-1; D might be TRBD2 (5 bases). V was cut by 8 bases and J by 12 bases, with 29 bases left in between. This CDR3 spans 16 amino acids. Germline-derived CDR1 and CDR2 are KGHSH and LQKENI. The CDR3, as DNA: TGTGCCAGCGGAGAAGGTTCTAGCCTCCTCATGATACGGCAGTTCTTC. Amino acid sequence: CASGEGSSLLMIRQFF. The full variable domain, with the rest looked up from reference TRBV18 and TRBJ2-1, is NAGVMQNPRHLVRRRGQEARLRCSPMKGHSHVYWYRQLPEEGLKFMVYLQKENIIDESGMPKERFSAEFPKEGPSILRIQQVVRGDSAAYFCASGEGSSLLMIRQFFGPGTRLTVL.